These T cell receptor beta chains were read from a single sample in a study of cytomegalovirus exposure and HLA in healthy donors. TCRdb's copy holds only in-frame clones and misses some; the assay was immunoSEQ multiplex PCR. The repertoire includes some 120,000 clones, roughly 86% of them detected once, and 1.8% sits in the top ten. The sequenced material came from PBMCs. The origin of the receptors is a man aged 18 to 29 in good health and CMV-seronegative. CDR3s include the opening cysteine and the closing phenylalanine or tryptophan.

CASSQTSGPYNEQFF	TRBJ2-1	TRBV7-2
CASSRIRDRERGEQFF	TRBJ2-1	TRBV2
CASSLVVETQYF	TRBJ2-5	TRBV7-9
CASSYGQGPYEQYF	.	TRBV6-5
CASSRGRGTEAFF	TRBJ1-1	TRBV4-3
CASSPDRPNGYGYTF	TRBJ1-2	TRBV5-6
CASSFLPAQGGIHYGYTF	TRBJ1-2	TRBV5-1
CASSFGGGSYNEQFF	TRBJ2-1	TRBV5-8
CASSLIWTARSYEQYF	TRBJ2-7	TRBV27
CASSWTGTGGNEQYF	TRBJ2-7	TRBV5-1
CASSFGPGTPSPLHF	TRBJ1-6	TRBV6-5
CASSPMSGLEQFF	TRBJ2-1	TRBV18
CASSPVTGVNTEAFF	TRBJ1-1	TRBV11-2
CASGVGHLNTGELFF	TRBJ2-2	TRBV9
CASSYSAGSSYEQYF	TRBJ2-7	TRBV6-6
CASSKGDGGNEQFF	TRBJ2-1	TRBV4-3
CASSLLPGSYEQYF	TRBJ2-7	TRBV5-1
CATSRNGVGGVYGYTF	TRBJ1-2	TRBV15
CASSLFRRYGYTF	TRBJ1-2	TRBV7-9
CSSSSTYEQYF	TRBJ2-7	TRBV7-9
CASSLRGDTTNTGELFF	TRBJ2-2	TRBV7-6
CASSRTGGWDTEAFF	TRBJ1-1	TRBV6-1
CASSVTGGGNQPQHF	TRBJ1-5	TRBV10-2
CASSPSPGGQGKNQPQHF	TRBJ1-5	TRBV4-1
CASRPNRDRTGYTF	TRBJ1-2	TRBV19
CASSRSRTGDRGAFF	TRBJ1-1	TRBV5-6